This TCR beta chain was found in a study of T cell responses to AZD1222 COVID-19 vaccine. Worth noting for this clone: What it binds is unknown.

Points from the study as a whole: Epitopes outside B.1.351 and B.1.1.7 mutated regions reportedly drew nearly half of spike TCRs.

The CDR3 consists of 13 residues. Germline V gene sequence: CDR1 LGHDT, CDR2 YNNKEL (reference sequence). Trimming shortened V by 6 bases and J by 5 bases, and 10 bases separated the two germline ends. Profiled with immunoSEQ multiplex PCR; TCRdb holds only in-frame clones, not every one. The table includes roughly 120,000 clones, 80% to 90% detected once. This chain links TRBV3-1 (or the pseudogene TRBV3-2) with TRBJ2-2; no clear D. This receptor was taken from an adult in good health. The sample was peripheral blood, taken on day 0 of AZD1222 vaccination. The DNA for the CDR3 is TGTGCCAGCAGTCCCAGCAGGACCGGGGAGCTGTTTTTT. Translating it yields CASSPSRTGELFF.